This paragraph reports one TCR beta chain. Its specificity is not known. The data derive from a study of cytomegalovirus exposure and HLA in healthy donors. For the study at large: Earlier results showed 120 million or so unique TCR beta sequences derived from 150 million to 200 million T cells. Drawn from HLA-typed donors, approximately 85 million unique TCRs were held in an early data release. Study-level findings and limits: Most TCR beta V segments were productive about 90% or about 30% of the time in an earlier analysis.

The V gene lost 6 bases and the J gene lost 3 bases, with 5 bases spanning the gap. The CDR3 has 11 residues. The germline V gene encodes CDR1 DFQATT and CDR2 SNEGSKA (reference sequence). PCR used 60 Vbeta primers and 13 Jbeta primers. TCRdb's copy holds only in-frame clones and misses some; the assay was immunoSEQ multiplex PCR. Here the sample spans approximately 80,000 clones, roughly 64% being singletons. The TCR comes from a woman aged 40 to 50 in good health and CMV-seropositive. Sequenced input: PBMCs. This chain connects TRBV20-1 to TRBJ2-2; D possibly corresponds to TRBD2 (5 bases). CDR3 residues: CSAGDTGELFF. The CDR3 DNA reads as TGCAGTGCGGGAGACACCGGGGAGCTGTTTTTT.